Below are 17 T cell receptor beta chains sequenced from a single sample in a study of blood T cell repertoires in COVID-19. Assay: immunoSEQ multiplex PCR; the TCRdb copy retains only in-frame clones and omits some. The table records about 100,000 clones, about 84% of them present only once. Source material: peripheral blood. The receptors come from a human donor in a cohort sampled during active COVID-19.

The chain recombines TRBV6-6 with TRBJ1-1; the match to TRBD1 covers 8 bases. The CDR3 is 15 residues long. Per germline, CDR1 MNHNY and CDR2 SVGAGI (reference sequence). The junction had 5 bases not matched to a gene; V was cut back by 4 bases and J by 1 base. CDR3 DNA sequence: TGTGCCAGCAGTTCCTGGACAGGGTGGAACACTGAAGCTTTCTTT. This gives the protein CASSSWTGWNTEAFF.

The V and J genes are TRBV5-5 and TRBJ1-1; D is unclear. Germline V gene sequence: CDR1 SGHKS, CDR2 YYEKEE (reference sequence). This CDR3 contains 14 residues. V was pared by 2 bases and J by 1 base, with 9 bases between. In DNA, the CDR3 is TGTGCCAGCAGCTTATTCGGCGGGAACACTGAAGCTTTCTTT. It is translated as CASSLFGGNTEAFF.

Note on this clone: The same CDR3 is also encoded by other DNA sequences in this sample. The chain is built from TRBV6-2 or TRBV6-3 and TRBJ2-7; D unclear. The CDR3 has 12 residues. CDR1 is MNHEY, CDR2 SVGEGT, per germline. Deletions cut 5 bases from V and 0 bases from J, with 5 bases between. Written as DNA, the CDR3 is TGTGCCAGCAGTATTAGCTCCTACGAGCAGTACTTC. Protein: CASSISSYEQYF.

The chain has TRBV24-1 and TRBJ2-2; possible D gene TRBD2, 6 bases. The CDR3 has 13 amino acids. From germline, CDR1 is KGHDR and CDR2 SFDVKD. The V end lost 7 bases, the J end lost 6 bases, and 11 bases lay between the germline ends. CDR3 nucleotide sequence: TGTGCCACCAGCGGGAGTAGCGCCGGGGAGCTGTTTTTT. Protein product: CATSGSSAGELFF.

The chain employs TRBV6-5 and TRBJ2-3; 7 positions match TRBD1. There are 16 residues in the CDR3. Germline assignment: CDR1 MNHEY and CDR2 SVGAGI. The trim removed 0 bases at V and 6 bases at J, leaving 9 bases unmatched. CDR3 sequence: CASSYSLEGARDTQYF. The CDR3 DNA reads TGTGCCAGCAGTTACTCTCTAGAGGGGGCGCGTGATACGCAGTATTTT.

This sequence joins TRBV18 and TRBJ1-1, with TRBD1 matching over 12 bases. In germline, CDR1 is KGHSH, CDR2 LQKENI. V was pared by 6 bases and J by 0 bases, with 8 bases of the junction left unmatched. The CDR3 covers 17 residues. DNA of the CDR3: TGTGCCAGCTCGAAATCCGGGACAGGGGGCCTGAACACTGAAGCTTTCTTT. Protein sequence: CASSKSGTGGLNTEAFF.

The chain couples TRBV27 to TRBJ1-2; TRBD1 agrees at 7 bases. Germline assignment: CDR1 MNHEY and CDR2 SMNVEV (reference sequence). This CDR3 spans 16 amino acids. V dropped 0 bases and J dropped 2; count of bases not matched to a gene: 6. CDR3: CASSLSGGLPNYGYTF. DNA of the CDR3: TGTGCCAGCAGTTTATCAGGGGGCCTACCAAACTATGGCTACACCTTC.

V usage is TRBV10-3 and J usage is TRBJ1-1; no definite D call. The germline V and J ends were trimmed by 5 bases and 1 base, with 5 bases remaining between them. The CDR3 totals 12 residues. The germline V gene has CDR1 ENHRY and CDR2 SYGVKD. CDR3: CAISRENTEAFF. DNA for the CDR3: TGTGCCATCAGTCGGGAGAACACTGAAGCTTTCTTT.

The chain employs TRBV5-1 and TRBJ2-7; TRBD1 is a possible D gene (6 bases). Germline V gene data show CDR1 as SGHRS and CDR2 as YFSETQ. The CDR3 spans 16 residues. V lost 4 bases and J lost 1, with 18 bases in between. The CDR3 reads CASSGASGTSSYEQYF. CDR3 bases: TGCGCCAGCAGCGGGGCTTCCGGGACATCGTCCTACGAGCAGTACTTC.

The chain employs TRBV6-2 or TRBV6-3 and TRBJ1-6; 7 nucleotides agree with TRBD1. Trimming took 4 bases from V and 14 from J; bases not matched to a gene: 20. This CDR3 contains 17 residues. Germline values: CDR1 MNHEY, CDR2 SVGEGT. CDR3 protein: CASSSVLYGTVGETLHF. The CDR3 coding sequence is TGTGCCAGCAGTTCTGTCCTTTACGGGACAGTGGGTGAGACCCTCCACTTT.

The chain joins TRBV7-8 to TRBJ2-2; the match to TRBD2 covers 8 bases. The trim removed 5 bases at V and 2 bases at J, leaving 7 bases unmatched. Germline loops: CDR1 SGHVS, CDR2 FQNEAQ. This CDR3 is built from 16 residues. This CDR3 reads CASSPPRTSNTGELFF. In DNA form, the CDR3 reads TGTGCCAGCAGCCCCCCACGGACTAGCAACACCGGGGAGCTGTTTTTT.

V and J are TRBV10-2 and TRBJ1-5, with D possibly being TRBD1 (5 bases). The germline gives CDR1 WSHSY, CDR2 SAAADI. The V gene lost 4 bases and the J gene lost 5 bases, with 9 bases spanning the gap. The CDR3 contains 13 residues. DNA for the CDR3: TGCGCCAGCAGTGGGGGGGTCGATCAGCCCCAGCATTTT. Encoded protein: CASSGGVDQPQHF.

The chain has TRBV5-1 and TRBJ1-2; D not resolved. Germline assignment: CDR1 SGHRS and CDR2 YFSETQ. This CDR3 comprises 16 residues. With 4 bases removed from V and 0 bases from J, the gap between germline ends came to 16 bases. The CDR3 DNA reads TGCGCCAGCAGCCTGAACGCCCGCGGGGCTAACTATGGCTACACCTTC. As protein: CASSLNARGANYGYTF.

This clone was detected only a few times. The V and J genes are TRBV24-1 and TRBJ2-7; possible D gene TRBD2, 6 bases. The CDR3 covers 15 residues. The germline CDR1 and CDR2 sequences are KGHDR and SFDVKD. V was trimmed by 8 bases and J by 4 bases, leaving 20 bases between them. The CDR3 DNA reads TGTGCCACCAATACACAGGAAAGGGAGGCTTACGAGCAGTACTTC. Its protein is CATNTQEREAYEQYF.

The CDR3 DNA sequence: TGTGCCTGGAGTCAAAAATCGGCAGGGGCAAATGAAAAACTGTTTTTT. It is translated as CAWSQKSAGANEKLFF. V gene TRBV30 combines with J gene TRBJ1-4, with D possibly TRBD1 on 6 matching bases. V shed 2 bases and J shed 5 bases, with 18 bases lying between them. This CDR3 comprises 16 residues. Germline values: CDR1 GTSNPN, CDR2 SVGIG (reference sequence).

The J gene is TRBJ2-7, the V gene TRBV19, with a weak D call TRBD2 (6 bases). Deletions cut 1 base from V and 2 bases from J, with 9 bases between. The CDR3 has 14 residues. Per the germline V gene, CDR1 is LNHDA and CDR2 is SQIVND (reference sequence). Here the CDR3 DNA reads TGTGCCAGTAGTATAGGTGGGGGGACCTACGAGCAGTACTTC. It is translated as CASSIGGGTYEQYF. Based on the CDR3 plus reference TRBV19 and TRBJ2-7, the full variable domain is DGGITQSPKYLFRKEGQNVTLSCEQNLNHDAMYWYRQDPGQGLRLIYYSQIVNDFQKGDIAEGYSVSREKKESFPLTVTSAQKNPTAFYLCASSIGGGTYEQYFGPGTRLTVT.

The chain couples TRBV18 to TRBJ2-2; 10 bases line up with TRBD2. The germline CDR1 and CDR2 sequences are KGHSH and LQKENI. The length of the CDR3 is 17 residues. Germline trimming cut 3 bases from V and 7 bases from J; bases unmatched to any gene: 11. CDR3: CASSPAVAGGSSGELFF. The CDR3 bases are TGTGCCAGCTCACCCGCCGTAGCGGGGGGCTCCAGCGGGGAGCTGTTTTTT.